This T cell receptor beta chain is drawn from a study of neurological immune-mediated disorders. The authors made cDNA by 5'RACE with 10-nucleotide random UMIs. TCRdb reanalysed the 5' RACE reads using MiXCR and keeps one entry per CDR3 protein. The sample gives about 55,000 distinct CDR3 sequences, roughly 4.3% of which show up once; about 3% is in the top ten. This clonotype was seen ten or more times. Its specificity is not known. The J segment lost 7 bases and the V segment lost 2 bases, leaving 4 bases of the junction unmatched. Germline V gene data show CDR1 as SGHAT and CDR2 as FQNNGV. CDR3 length equals 13 residues. General study findings and limits: There was no clinical or MRI feature that was associated with the multiple sclerosis repertoire cluster. Across subjects, no CDR3 amino acid sequence appeared in expanded clones of more than one subject, a finding that suggested private repertoires in all groups.

The source is a man over 45 with multiple sclerosis. Specimen: PBMCs. J is TRBJ2-5 and V is TRBV11-2, with TRBD1 identical over 7 bases. The CDR3 DNA reads TGTGCCAGCAGCTTATGGACAGGAGGGACCCAGTACTTC. It translates to CASSLWTGGTQYF.